This T cell receptor (beta chain) was retrieved from a study of blood T cells in healthy people across ages. Study outcomes and limitations: When set beside aged donors, long-lived donors presented more naive CD4+ cells and higher diversity. Naive and antigen-experienced cells were not separated, limiting conclusive comparison. Donor CMV status was unknown, possibly confounding expanded clonotype changes.

Using a J-beta primer mix together with a sample-barcoded 5' primer, a second PCR was run for about 7 to 12 cycles. Every single cDNA molecule received a tag from a template-switch adaptor with 12 random nucleotides. Each CDR3 protein is one row after TCRdb ran MiXCR on the 5' RACE reads. The table includes about 670,000 distinct CDR3 sequences, roughly half detected once. Remarks on this clonotype: What it binds is unknown.

The CDR3 loop spans 12 amino acids. Trimming left V 5 bases short and J 2 bases short, with 10 bases between. Germline CDR1 reads DFQATT; CDR2 reads SNEGSKA (reference sequence). The rearrangement links TRBV20-1 to TRBJ2-7; D is perhaps TRBD2 (6 bases). Sequencing was performed on blood. The sequence was collected from a woman of 80 years or more in good health. The CDR3: CSAPEGTYEQYF. The CDR3 DNA sequence: TGCAGTGCTCCGGAGGGGACCTACGAGCAGTACTTC.